This T cell receptor (beta chain) was sequenced for a study of early T cells in non-severe SARS-CoV-2 infection. For the study at large: Investigators sequenced bulk RNA drawn from unsorted whole blood, and chains remained unpaired.

The CDR3 consists of 18 residues. V dropped 11 bases and J dropped 4; count of bases not matched to a gene: 25. Individually, cDNA molecules had unique molecular identifiers attached to them. Each CDR3 protein gets one entry after TCRdb re-called the 5' RACE reads with MiXCR. The data show around 52,000 distinct CDR3 sequences, 11% seen once. In the case of this clonotype: Antigen specificity is unknown.

Study-wide results and limits: CD4 and private specificities were missed by VDJdb matching, which favored anti-spike CD8 responses.

The receptor was derived from an adult who was a healthcare worker with PCR-confirmed SARS-CoV-2 infection or an uninfected control (not recorded which). The source material was whole blood. The J gene is TRBJ1-1, the V gene TRBV12-3 or TRBV12-4; TRBD1 matches 7 bases. CDR3 bases: TGTGCCTCAGTAGGGGCAGGGGGGAGGAGAATCCTCGGCACTGAAGCTTTCTTT. Protein product: CASVGAGGRRILGTEAFF.